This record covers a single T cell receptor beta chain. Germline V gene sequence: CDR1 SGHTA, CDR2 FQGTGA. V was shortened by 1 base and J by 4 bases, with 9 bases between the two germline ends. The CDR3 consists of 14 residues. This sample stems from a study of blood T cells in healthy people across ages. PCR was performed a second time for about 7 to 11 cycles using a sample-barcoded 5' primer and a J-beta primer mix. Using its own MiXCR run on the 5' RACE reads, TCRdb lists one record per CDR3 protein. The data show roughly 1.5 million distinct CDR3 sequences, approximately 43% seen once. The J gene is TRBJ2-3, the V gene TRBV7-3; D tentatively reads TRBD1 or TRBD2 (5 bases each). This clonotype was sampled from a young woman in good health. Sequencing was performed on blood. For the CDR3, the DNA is TGTGCCAGCAGCTTAATGGGGGATCCAGATACGCAGTATTTT. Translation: CASSLMGDPDTQYF.